This TCR beta chain was sequenced during a study of regulatory T cells in long-lasting Graves disease. General study points: With some 2,700 shared public clonotypes, persistent patients exceeded new patients, who shared approximately 880. Persistent Graves' patients possessed reduced TCR diversity relative to recently diagnosed ones.

Details on this clonotype: Antigen: not known.

Germline V gene lookup returns CDR1 SNHLY and CDR2 FYNNEI. V was trimmed by 7 bases and J by 3 bases, leaving 15 bases between them. This CDR3 comprises 15 residues. Building of the TCR beta libraries involved iRepertoire HTBI primers and Arm-PCR of CDR3 regions. TCRdb itself ran the multiplex PCR reads through MiXCR, one entry per CDR3 protein. The sample has about 440,000 distinct CDR3 sequences; 15% are singletons. Specified time point: newly diagnosed GD, antithyroid drugs for less than 3 months. Preparation of the TCR library used RNA extracted from PBMCs. Doctors identified Graves' disease using the American Thyroid Association guidelines. A further study also used this sample, focusing on T cells in Graves' hyperthyroidism and ophthalmopathy.

The V and J genes are TRBV2 and TRBJ2-2, with D unresolved. The sequence derives from a woman between 25 and 40 years old with Graves disease. Sequences were derived from peripheral blood mononuclear cells (PBMCs), sampled at new diagnosis, from a patient treated with antithyroid drugs. CDR3 region: CASTIKASHTGELFF. The CDR3 DNA is TGTGCCAGCACTATAAAGGCCTCCCACACCGGGGAGCTGTTTTTT.